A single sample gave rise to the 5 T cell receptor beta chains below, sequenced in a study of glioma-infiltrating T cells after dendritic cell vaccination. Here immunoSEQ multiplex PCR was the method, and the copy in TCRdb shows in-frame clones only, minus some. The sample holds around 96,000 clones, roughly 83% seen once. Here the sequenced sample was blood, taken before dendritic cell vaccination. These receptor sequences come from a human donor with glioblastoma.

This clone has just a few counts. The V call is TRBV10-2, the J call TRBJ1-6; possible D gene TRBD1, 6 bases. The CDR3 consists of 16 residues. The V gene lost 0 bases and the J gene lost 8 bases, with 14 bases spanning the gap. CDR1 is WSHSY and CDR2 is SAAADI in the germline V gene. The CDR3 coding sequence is TGCGCCAGCAGTGAGTCTTGGGGGCAGGGTGATTCACCCCTCCACTTT. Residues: CASSESWGQGDSPLHF.

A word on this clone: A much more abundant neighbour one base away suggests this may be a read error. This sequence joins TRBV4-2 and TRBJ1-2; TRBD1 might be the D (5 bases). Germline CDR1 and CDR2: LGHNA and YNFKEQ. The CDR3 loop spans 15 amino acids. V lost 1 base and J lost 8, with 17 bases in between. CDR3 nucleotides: TGTGCCAGCAGCCAAGTAGAATCCAGGGCTGGCGGCTACACCTTC. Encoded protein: CASSQVESRAGGYTF.

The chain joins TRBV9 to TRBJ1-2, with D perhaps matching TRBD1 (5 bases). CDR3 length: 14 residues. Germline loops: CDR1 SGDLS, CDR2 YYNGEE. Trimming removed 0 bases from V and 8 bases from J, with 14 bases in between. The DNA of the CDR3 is TGTGCCAGCAGCGTAGACCAGGGCACCCGGGGCTACACCTTC. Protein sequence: CASSVDQGTRGYTF.

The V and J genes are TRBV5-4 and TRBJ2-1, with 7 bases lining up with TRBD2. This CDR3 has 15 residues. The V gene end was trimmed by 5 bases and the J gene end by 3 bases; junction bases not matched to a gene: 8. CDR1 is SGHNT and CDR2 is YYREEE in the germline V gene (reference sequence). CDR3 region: CASRLRRGNYNEQFF. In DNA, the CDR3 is TGTGCCAGCAGACTGCGGCGGGGGAACTACAATGAGCAGTTCTTC.

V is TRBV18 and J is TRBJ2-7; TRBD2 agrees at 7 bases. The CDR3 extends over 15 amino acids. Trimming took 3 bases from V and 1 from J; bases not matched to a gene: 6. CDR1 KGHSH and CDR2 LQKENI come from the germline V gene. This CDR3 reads CASSPDWGGSYEQYF. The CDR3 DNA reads TGTGCCAGCTCACCCGATTGGGGAGGGTCCTACGAGCAGTACTTC.